Below are 17 T cell receptor beta chains sequenced from a single sample in a study of CD8 T cells in ankylosing spondylitis. TCRdb used MiXCR to reprocess the 5' RACE reads, holding one entry per CDR3 protein. In the table there are 40,000 to 50,000 distinct CDR3 sequences, 3% to 4.5% of which are singletons. Sequencing was performed on blood, either unsorted or a sorted T cell fraction (not recorded which). Receptors were obtained from a female donor with ankylosing spondylitis or in good health (not recorded which).

This clonotype was seen repeatedly, ten times or more. The V call is TRBV9, the J call TRBJ1-1; D unresolved. CDR1 and CDR2 from the germline V gene are SGDLS and YYNGEE. There are 13 residues in the CDR3. V was trimmed by 3 bases and J by 4 bases, leaving 10 bases between them. The CDR3, as DNA: TGTGCCAGCAGCGCCCGGGAGACCACTGAAGCTTTCTTT. Encoded protein: CASSARETTEAFF.

In this sample, this clonotype is medium-sized. The rearrangement joins TRBV9 to TRBJ2-5, with no clear D. The CDR3 totals 13 residues. Germline CDR1 SGDLS, CDR2 YYNGEE. V was trimmed by 0 bases and J by 0 bases, leaving 3 bases between them. As DNA, the CDR3 is TGTGCCAGCAGCGTAGCTCACCAAGAGACCCAGTACTTC. Its protein is CASSVAHQETQYF.

This clonotype was counted at least ten times. The V gene is TRBV9, the J gene TRBJ2-2; 9 bases match TRBD1. Germline V lookup: CDR1 SGDLS, CDR2 YYNGEE. Losses at the gene ends were 0 bases for V and 6 bases for J; bases not matched to a gene: 3. This CDR3 is built from 15 residues. The CDR3 DNA is TGTGCCAGCAGCGTAGCACAGGGGGCCTCCGGGGAGCTGTTTTTT. Translation: CASSVAQGASGELFF. Together with reference TRBV9 and TRBJ2-2, the CDR3 gives the full variable domain: DSGVTQTPKHLITATGQRVTLRCSPRSGDLSVYWYQQSLDQGLQFLIQYYNGEERAKGNILERFSAQQFPDLHSELNLSSLELGDSALYFCASSVAQGASGELFFGEGSRLTVL.

This clonotype was observed at least ten times. The gene calls are TRBV9 and TRBJ2-1; 9 nucleotides line up with TRBD2. Per germline, CDR1 SGDLS and CDR2 YYNGEE. The trim removed 0 bases at V and 10 bases at J, leaving 11 bases unmatched. This CDR3 spans 16 amino acids. CDR3 region: CASSVGWRGGLGEQFF. CDR3 nucleotides: TGTGCCAGCAGCGTAGGTTGGCGGGGGGGCCTCGGAGAGCAGTTCTTC.

This clonotype was recorded many times. The rearrangement uses TRBV9 and TRBJ2-5; D is undetermined. V shed 1 base and J shed 0 bases, with 4 bases lying between them. Germline-derived CDR1 and CDR2 are SGDLS and YYNGEE. The CDR3 is made up of 13 amino acids. CDR3 sequence: CASSVSHQETQYF. The CDR3 DNA reads TGTGCCAGCAGCGTATCCCACCAAGAGACCCAGTACTTC.

This clonotype was observed at least ten times. This chain joins TRBV9 and TRBJ1-6; D unclear. Per the germline V gene, CDR1 is SGDLS and CDR2 is YYNGEE. The V and J ends lost 3 bases and 4 bases respectively, with 14 bases between them. The CDR3 has 16 amino acids. DNA for the CDR3: TGTGCCAGCAGCGGCATGGGATCCCCATATAATTCACCCCTCCACTTT. It yields the protein CASSGMGSPYNSPLHF.

This clonotype is a singleton in its sample. V and J are TRBV9 and TRBJ2-1; 8 bases are shared with TRBD1. This CDR3 region has 16 residues. The J segment lost 7 bases and the V segment lost 4 bases, leaving 13 bases of the junction unmatched. Germline lookup yields CDR1 SGDLS and CDR2 YYNGEE. CDR3 sequence (DNA): TGTGCCAGCAGCCCCCGTTTGCCGACAGGGGAAAATGAGCAGTTCTTC. Encoded protein: CASSPRLPTGENEQFF.

There are many counts of this clonotype. The chain has TRBV9 and TRBJ2-7; tentatively, D is TRBD2 (7 bases). The CDR3 runs 13 residues. In germline, CDR1 is SGDLS, CDR2 YYNGEE. V was trimmed by 4 bases and J by 6 bases, leaving 14 bases between them. CDR3 sequence: CASSPRGGGEQYF. The DNA of the CDR3 is TGTGCCAGCAGCCCCCGAGGGGGGGGCGAGCAGTACTTC.

The V gene is TRBV9, the J gene TRBJ1-3; D is possibly TRBD1 (5 bases). Trimming left V 4 bases short and J 4 bases short, with 12 bases between. Germline loops: CDR1 SGDLS, CDR2 YYNGEE. The CDR3 runs to 14 residues. Here the CDR3 reads CASSPRDAGNTIYF. CDR3 DNA: TGTGCCAGCAGCCCTCGGGACGCAGGAAACACCATATATTTT.

At least ten counts were recorded for this clonotype. J is TRBJ1-2 and V is TRBV9; D is unresolved. V was trimmed by 1 base and J by 4 bases, leaving 8 bases between them. The germline CDR1 and CDR2 sequences are SGDLS and YYNGEE. The CDR3 is 13 amino acids. CDR3: CASSVMSRYGYTF. In DNA, the CDR3 is TGTGCCAGCAGCGTAATGTCCCGCTATGGCTACACCTTC.

This chain connects TRBV9 to TRBJ2-5, with 11 bases aligning to TRBD1. Trimming cost V 1 base and J 2 bases; bases outside gene matches: 7. The CDR3 is made up of 17 amino acids. Germline CDR1 SGDLS, CDR2 YYNGEE. The CDR3 here is CASSVSGQGALQETQYF. The CDR3, as DNA: TGTGCCAGCAGCGTAAGTGGACAGGGGGCCTTACAAGAGACCCAGTACTTC.

This clonotype has a handful of counts. Germline is not matched at one junction end, which may reflect a read error. V is TRBV6-2 or TRBV6-3 and J is TRBJ2-7; perhaps TRBD2 as D (6 bases). Germline V gene data show CDR1 as MNHEY and CDR2 as SVGEGT. The CDR3 is made up of 11 amino acids. In DNA form, the CDR3 reads TGTGCCAACCCTACCCCGATTCCGGGGGACTTC. Amino acid sequence: CANPTPIPGDF.

The sample holds many counts of this clonotype. The chain recombines TRBV9 with TRBJ2-3, with 10 bases that match TRBD2. After removal of 4 bases from V and 1 base from J, the junction contained 6 bases not matched to a gene. The CDR3 has 16 amino acids. The germline CDR1 and CDR2 sequences are SGDLS and YYNGEE. The CDR3, as DNA: TGTGCCAGCAGCCCCCGCACTAGCGGGGGCACAGATACGCAGTATTTT. Residues: CASSPRTSGGTDTQYF.

This clonotype was observed at least ten times. The chain is built from TRBV9 and TRBJ2-1; 8 bases map to TRBD2. The CDR3 totals 17 residues. Germline V gives CDR1 SGDLS, CDR2 YYNGEE. The J segment lost 4 bases and the V segment lost 0 bases, leaving 9 bases of the junction unmatched. The CDR3 spells CASSVGPPAGGYNEQFF. The DNA for the CDR3 is TGTGCCAGCAGCGTAGGCCCACCGGCGGGGGGTTACAATGAGCAGTTCTTC.

The chain couples TRBV9 to TRBJ2-1; D may be TRBD2 (6 bases). Trimming shortened V by 4 bases and J by 7 bases, and 24 bases separated the two germline ends. CDR1 and CDR2 (germline): SGDLS, YYNGEE. The CDR3 is 17 residues long. The CDR3 nucleotides are TGTGCCAGCAGCCCCCGGGTTAGCGGCTTTTTGTGGAATGAGCAGTTCTTC. Protein sequence: CASSPRVSGFLWNEQFF.

This clonotype was counted at least ten times. V is TRBV9 and J is TRBJ1-2; D is unclear. The germline CDR1 and CDR2 sequences are SGDLS and YYNGEE. The CDR3 length is 15 residues. V was clipped by 1 base and J by 4 bases, with 14 bases between them. The CDR3 coding sequence is TGTGCCAGCAGCGTAATGCCGGACGGTCTCTATGGCTACACCTTC. Translating it yields CASSVMPDGLYGYTF.

This clonotype was seen a few times. This sequence joins TRBV9 and TRBJ2-7; tentatively, D is TRBD1 (5 bases). The CDR3 runs to 13 residues. Germline loops: CDR1 SGDLS, CDR2 YYNGEE. V was pared by 4 bases and J by 3 bases, with 11 bases between. The CDR3 reads CASSPWGGYEQYF. Here the CDR3 DNA reads TGTGCCAGCAGCCCCTGGGGCGGCTACGAGCAGTACTTC.